This entry describes one T cell receptor beta chain. Its antigen is still unknown. No base quality information exists; no much larger clone differs at one position. The donors were healthy, HIV-negative adults with no recently reported acute infections or vaccinations. Every donor was a Caucasian adult living in Nashville, Tennessee, USA. CD4+ T cells were enriched by magnetic negative selection; naive cells were then positively selected on CD45RA, and the negative fraction formed the memory subset. Blood was collected by leukapheresis, and PBMCs were isolated by Ficoll-Histopaque density gradient centrifugation and then cryopreserved in liquid nitrogen vapor phase. Purity and quantity of every magnetically sorted T cell population were checked by analytical flow cytometry. Each sorted fraction had its genomic DNA isolated and then quantified by UV absorbance on a Nanodrop 2000c. This record comes from a study of shared clonotypes between healthy human individuals (dated by TCRdb to between 2020 and 2021). Study-wide context: Three men and two women, aged 18 to 49 years, made up the cohort. Per donor, leukapheresis produced somewhere between about 0.9 and 9.5 billion PBMCs. For each donor, three plates each were used for CD4 naive and CD4 memory, two plates were used for CD8 naive, and one plate was used for CD8 memory. The study deeply sequenced blood TCR repertoires of about 5 healthy adults to estimate repertoire size and the extent of clonotype sharing between individuals. To increase sequencing depth and limit assay-specific biases, TCR repertoire library preparation and sequencing were carried out by different laboratories using diverse techniques.

Using the deep immunoSEQ assay, multiplex PCR amplified TCR CDR3 regions from genomic DNA. For each cell subset, the extracted genomic DNA was distributed evenly across all wells of several immunoSEQ 96-well plates, and each plate served as one replicate. Each replicate PCR for sorted subsets received roughly 0.2 ug genomic DNA, equal to about 30,000 T cell genomes. Purified libraries were quantified with a Qubit 3.0 fluorometer, sized on a Bioanalyzer 2100, and re-quantified with the KAPA Library Quantification kit. Every immunoSEQ 96-well plate was sequenced on a dedicated single-read 150-cycle Illumina NextSeq 550 flow cell. Processing in the source paper ran as follows. Because only junctional sequences without quality scores were contained in the immunoSEQ output, filtering matching that applied to full-length reads could not be performed. Sequences were annotated with PyIR, a Python wrapper for IgBLAST v1.9, and V/J genes and CDR3 were assigned using IMGT germline references. Reads with weak V/J assignments (E-value above 1e-6), missing CDR3, stop codons, out-of-frame junctions, or ambiguous translated residues were removed. V3J clonotypes were defined as sequences sharing the same inferred V gene, J gene, and CDR3 amino acid sequence. The percentage overlap between two repertoires was calculated by dividing the number of shared unique clonotypes by the size of the smaller repertoire. Three approaches were used to assess repertoire richness: RTK rarefaction, the Chao1 estimator, and Recon v2.1 estimates of unobserved clonotypes. OLGA was used to compute generation probabilities for all TCRbeta clonotypes that the gDNA method yielded from a handful of donors. Drawn from immuneACCESS, this table holds only the in-frame rearrangements with V and J called that TCRdb kept. Clones are partly lost; checked studies trace under half to an unresolved V gene and leave the rest unexplained. V, J and clone size are those of that table, while D and trimming were read from the DNA. Recorded for this sample are 980,000 or so clones; about three quarters of them occurred a single time. The ten most abundant clones make up nearly 1.5% of the sample.

The paper's findings and limits, for the study overall: When several donors were compared, the shared fraction of clonotypes was about 5% for naive CD4, over 3% for naive CD8, more than 2% for memory CD4, and approximately 0.4% for memory CD8. Sampling was restricted to blood, and TCR repertoires in tissues likely differ from the TCR repertoires found in blood. The small number of donors limited the genetic and exposure-history diversity represented. Compared with non-shared clonotypes, clonotypes shared by all four sorted-subset donors had higher generation probabilities. Naive subsets generally had larger estimated clonotype richness than memory subsets did. Incomplete sequencing was indicated by rarefaction of sorted-subset datasets, despite the large sequencing depth. Based on pairwise subsampling, the degree of clonotype sharing among donors was expected to be affected by sequencing depth.

CDR1 WSHSY and CDR2 SAAADI are derived from the germline V gene. Trimming removed 0 bases from V and 9 bases from J, leaving 13 bases between the germline ends. The CDR3 contains 14 residues, cysteine and phenylalanine counted. Only the CDR3 region is kept as DNA, spanning 42 bases read in frame from base 1. The sequence was collected from a man in his late teens or twenties in good health. The sample comprised memory CD4+ T cells sorted from blood. In light of the paper, this sample's cell subset or site label describes: CD45RA-negative fraction. The chain couples TRBV10-2 to TRBJ2-3, and the D gene may be TRBD2, 6 bases matching. The nucleotide sequence reads as follows: TGCGCCAGCAGTGAGTCAGGTAGCGGAGGCACGCAGTATTTT. Its protein reads: CASSESGSGGTQYF.